Below, one T cell receptor (beta chain) is given with its context. What it recognizes is unknown. Trimming stripped 1 base from V and 0 bases from J, with 9 bases between. The germline V gene encodes CDR1 LGHDT and CDR2 YNNKEL (reference sequence). The CDR3 has 15 amino acids. The source of the sample is a study of persistence of HIV-infected CD4 T cells. On the study more broadly: The sample holds CD4+ T cells responsive to CMV or HIV-1 Gag.

Cells were stimulated with overlapping HIV-1 Gag 15-mer peptides. Memory cells lacking CD40L and CD69 with high CD45RO were sorted. Sequencing used immunoSEQ version 4 in survey mode. The protocol was immunoSEQ multiplex PCR, while the TCRdb copy is restricted to in-frame clones and leaves out a portion. The sample has approximately 40,000 clones; about 84% are singletons. The specimen comprised CD4+ T cells sorted from PBMCs after roughly 20-hour stimulation, sampled from a patient who received antiretroviral therapy. The receptor was isolated from an adult man with HIV who was CMV-seropositive. The chain recombines TRBV3-1 (or the pseudogene TRBV3-2) with TRBJ1-1, with no clear D. This chain's CDR3 is CASSQAVRMNTEAFF. CDR3 nucleotides: TGTGCCAGCAGCCAAGCGGTCCGAATGAACACTGAAGCTTTCTTT.